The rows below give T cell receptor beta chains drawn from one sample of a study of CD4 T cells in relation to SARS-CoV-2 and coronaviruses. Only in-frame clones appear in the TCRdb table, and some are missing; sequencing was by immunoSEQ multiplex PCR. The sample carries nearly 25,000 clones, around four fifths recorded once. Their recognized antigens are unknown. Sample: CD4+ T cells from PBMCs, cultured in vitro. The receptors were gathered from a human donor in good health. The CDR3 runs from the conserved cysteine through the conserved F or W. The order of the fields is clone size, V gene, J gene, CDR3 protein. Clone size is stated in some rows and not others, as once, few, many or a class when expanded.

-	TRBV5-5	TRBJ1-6	CASSLANRNRNSPLHF
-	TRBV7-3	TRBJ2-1	CASSLTRGRQFF
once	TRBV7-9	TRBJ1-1	CASSWGGQGGTEAFF
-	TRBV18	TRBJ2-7	CASSSPLSGAQTYEQYF
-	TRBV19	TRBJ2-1	CASSPPGQNYNEQFF
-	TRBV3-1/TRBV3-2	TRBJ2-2	CACTTRGVQSNTGELFF
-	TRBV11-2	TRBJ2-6	CASSLALGGSGANVLTF
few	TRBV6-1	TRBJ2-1	CASSDRDIYNEQFF
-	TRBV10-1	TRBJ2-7	CASSDPASGEQYF
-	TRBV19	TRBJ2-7	CASSIDRGDRPYEQYF
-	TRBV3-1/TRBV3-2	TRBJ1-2	CASSPETGGYTF
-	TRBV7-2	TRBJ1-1	CASSLSVRNTEAFF
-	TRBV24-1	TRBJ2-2	CATSGGWQGRTGELFF
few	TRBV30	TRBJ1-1	CAWNRLPGTTWTEAFF
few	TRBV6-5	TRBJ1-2	CASSYDWRRNYGYTF
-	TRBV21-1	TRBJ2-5	CASSKGRVVETQYF
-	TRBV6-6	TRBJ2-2	CASTRGDTGELFF
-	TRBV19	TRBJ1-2	CASSIREGLYGYTF
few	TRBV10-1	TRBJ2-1	CAIPKRGFVEQFF
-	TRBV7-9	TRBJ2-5	CASSLETSPQYF
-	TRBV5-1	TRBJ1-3	CASSLFVPGTGNTIYF
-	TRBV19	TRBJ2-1	CASSVNRAEQFF
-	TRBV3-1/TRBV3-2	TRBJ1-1	CASSQSGPLTAFF
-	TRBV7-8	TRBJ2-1	CASSPEGWGAEQFF
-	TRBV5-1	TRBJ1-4	CASSTEGRENEKLFF
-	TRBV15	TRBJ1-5	CATSIDRSWDSNQPQHF
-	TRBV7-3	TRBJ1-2	CASSLGSSGVNGYTF
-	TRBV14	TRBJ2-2	CASRDTPNTGELFF
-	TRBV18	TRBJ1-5	CASSRGQGQNQPQHF
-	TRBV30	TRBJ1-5	CAWTDNSNQPQHF
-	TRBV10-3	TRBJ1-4	CAISDRDRGGEKLFF
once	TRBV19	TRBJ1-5	CASSIEWRVNF
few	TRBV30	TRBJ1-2	CAWTRRRTYGYTF
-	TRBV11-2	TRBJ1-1	CASSLVSGNTEAFF
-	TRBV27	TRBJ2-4	CASSLTLASAKNIQYF
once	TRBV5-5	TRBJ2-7	CASSLDRVKSSYEQYF
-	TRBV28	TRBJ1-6	CASRAANSPLHF